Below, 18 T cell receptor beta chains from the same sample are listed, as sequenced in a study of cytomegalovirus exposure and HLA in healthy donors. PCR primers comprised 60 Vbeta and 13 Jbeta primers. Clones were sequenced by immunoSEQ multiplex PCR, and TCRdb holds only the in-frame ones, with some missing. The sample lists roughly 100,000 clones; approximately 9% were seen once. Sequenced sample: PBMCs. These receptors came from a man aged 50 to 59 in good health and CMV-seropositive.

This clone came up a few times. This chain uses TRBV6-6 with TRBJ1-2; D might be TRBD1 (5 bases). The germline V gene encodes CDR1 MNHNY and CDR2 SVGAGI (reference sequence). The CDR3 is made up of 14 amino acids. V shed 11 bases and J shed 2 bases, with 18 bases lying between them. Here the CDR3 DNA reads TGTGCCGTCAAGGAGAAAGGGGTAAACTATGGCTACACCTTC. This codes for CAVKEKGVNYGYTF.

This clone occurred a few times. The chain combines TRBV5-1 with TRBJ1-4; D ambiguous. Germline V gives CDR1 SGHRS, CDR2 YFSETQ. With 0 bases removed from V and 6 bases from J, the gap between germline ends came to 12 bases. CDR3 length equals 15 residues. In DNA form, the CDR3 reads TGCGCCAGCAGCTTGGAACGGCCCCGGGATGAAAAACTGTTTTTT. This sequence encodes CASSLERPRDEKLFF.

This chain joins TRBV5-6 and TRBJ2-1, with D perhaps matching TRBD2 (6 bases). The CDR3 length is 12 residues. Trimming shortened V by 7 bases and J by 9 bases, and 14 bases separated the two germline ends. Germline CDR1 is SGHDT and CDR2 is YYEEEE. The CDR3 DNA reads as TGTGCCAGCTTACTCCGGGGGACTGAGCAGTTCTTC. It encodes CASLLRGTEQFF.

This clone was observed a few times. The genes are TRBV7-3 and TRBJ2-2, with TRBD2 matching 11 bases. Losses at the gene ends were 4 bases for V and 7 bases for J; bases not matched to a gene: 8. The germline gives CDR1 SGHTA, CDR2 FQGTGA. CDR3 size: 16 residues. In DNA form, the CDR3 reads TGTGCCAGCAGCTCGACTAGCGGGAACTTCGGCGGGGAGCTGTTTTTT. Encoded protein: CASSSTSGNFGGELFF. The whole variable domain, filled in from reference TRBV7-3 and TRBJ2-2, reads GAGVSQTPSNKVTEKGKYVELRCDPISGHTALYWYRQSLGQGPEFLIYFQGTGAADDSGLPNDRFFAVRPEGSVSTLKIQRTERGDSAVYLCASSSTSGNFGGELFFGEGSRLTVL.

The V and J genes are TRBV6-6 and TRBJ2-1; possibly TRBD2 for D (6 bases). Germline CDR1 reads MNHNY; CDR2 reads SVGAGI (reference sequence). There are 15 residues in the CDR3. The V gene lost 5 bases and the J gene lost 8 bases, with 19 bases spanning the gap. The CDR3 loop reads CASSPRRGGIDEQFF. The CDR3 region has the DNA TGTGCCAGCAGTCCCCGACGGGGAGGAATCGATGAGCAGTTCTTC.

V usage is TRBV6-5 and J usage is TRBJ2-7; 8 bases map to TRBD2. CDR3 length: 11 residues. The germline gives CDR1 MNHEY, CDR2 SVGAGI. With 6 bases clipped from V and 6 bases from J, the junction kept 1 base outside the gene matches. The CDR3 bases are TGTGCCAGCAGCGGGGGGGGCGAGCAGTACTTC. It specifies CASSGGGEQYF.

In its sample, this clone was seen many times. CDR3 sequence reads: CSAHPLSGITYNEQFF. Written as DNA, the CDR3 is TGCAGCGCGCATCCCCTTAGCGGGATTACCTACAATGAGCAGTTCTTC. The chain has TRBV29-1 and TRBJ2-1; 8 bases align to TRBD2. This CDR3 has 16 amino acids. J gave up 2 bases and V 7 bases, and 13 bases lay outside the gene matches. CDR1 and CDR2 from the germline V gene are SQVTM and ANQGSEA.

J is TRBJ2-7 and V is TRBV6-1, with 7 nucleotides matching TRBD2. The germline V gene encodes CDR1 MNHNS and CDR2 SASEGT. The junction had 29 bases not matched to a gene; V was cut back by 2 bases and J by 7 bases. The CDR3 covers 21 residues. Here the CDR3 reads CASSELLVPGGRATPKWEQYF. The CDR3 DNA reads TGTGCCAGCAGTGAACTATTGGTTCCGGGCGGGAGAGCCACCCCCAAGTGGGAGCAGTACTTC.

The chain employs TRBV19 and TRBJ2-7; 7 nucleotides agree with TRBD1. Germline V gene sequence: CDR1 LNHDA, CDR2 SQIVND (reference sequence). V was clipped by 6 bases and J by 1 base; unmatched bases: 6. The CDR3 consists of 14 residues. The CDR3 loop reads CASSIRDSSYEQYF. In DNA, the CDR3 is TGTGCCAGTAGCATCAGGGACAGTTCCTACGAGCAGTACTTC.

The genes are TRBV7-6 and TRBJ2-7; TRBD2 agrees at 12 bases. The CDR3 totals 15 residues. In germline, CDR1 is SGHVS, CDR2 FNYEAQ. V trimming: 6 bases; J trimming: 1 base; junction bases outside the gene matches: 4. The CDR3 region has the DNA TGTGCCAGCAGGCCACTAGCGGGAGGTTCCTACGAGCAGTACTTC. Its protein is CASRPLAGGSYEQYF.

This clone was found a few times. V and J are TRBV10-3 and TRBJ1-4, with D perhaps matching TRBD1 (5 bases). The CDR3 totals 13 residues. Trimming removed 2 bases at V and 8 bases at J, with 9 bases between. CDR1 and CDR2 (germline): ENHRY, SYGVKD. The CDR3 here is CAISETRTEKLFF. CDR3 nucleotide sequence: TGTGCCATCAGTGAGACCAGGACAGAAAAACTGTTTTTT.

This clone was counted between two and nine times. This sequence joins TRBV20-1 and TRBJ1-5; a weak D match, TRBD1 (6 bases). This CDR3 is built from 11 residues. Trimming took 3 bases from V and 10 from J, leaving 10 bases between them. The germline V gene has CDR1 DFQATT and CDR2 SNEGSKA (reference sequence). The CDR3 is CSASPGVPQHF. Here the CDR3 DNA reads TGCAGTGCTAGTCCAGGGGTACCCCAGCATTTT.

The CDR3 bases are TGTGCCAGCAGCTTATTTCGGCTAGCGGTCTCCTACAATGAGCAGTTCTTC. The encoded protein is CASSLFRLAVSYNEQFF. This chain links TRBV11-3 with TRBJ2-1; 7 nucleotides align to TRBD2. The CDR3 contains 17 residues. CDR1 SGHNT and CDR2 YENEEA come from the germline V gene. Trimming at V came to 2 bases and at J to 0 bases, leaving 7 bases not matched to a gene.

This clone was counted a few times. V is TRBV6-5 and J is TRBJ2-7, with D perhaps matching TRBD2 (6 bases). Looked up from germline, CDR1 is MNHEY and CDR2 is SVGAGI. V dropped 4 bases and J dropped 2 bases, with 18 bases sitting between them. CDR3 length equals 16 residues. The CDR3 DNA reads TGTGCCAGCAGTTTTACTGCCGGGACTTACACCTACGAGCAGTACTTC. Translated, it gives CASSFTAGTYTYEQYF.

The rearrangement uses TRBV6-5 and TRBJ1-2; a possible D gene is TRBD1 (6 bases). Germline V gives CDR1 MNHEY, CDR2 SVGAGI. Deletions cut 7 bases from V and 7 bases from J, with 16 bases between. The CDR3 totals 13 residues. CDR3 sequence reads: CASKLDSIGGYTF. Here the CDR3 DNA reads TGTGCCAGCAAACTGGACAGCATCGGTGGCTACACCTTC.

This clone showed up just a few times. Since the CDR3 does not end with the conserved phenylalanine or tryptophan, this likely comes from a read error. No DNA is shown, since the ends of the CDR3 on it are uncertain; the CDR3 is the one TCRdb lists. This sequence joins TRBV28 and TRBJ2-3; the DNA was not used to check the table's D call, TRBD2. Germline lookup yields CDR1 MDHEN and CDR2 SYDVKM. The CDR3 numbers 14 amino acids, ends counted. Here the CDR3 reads CASSSGTLIAPHFP.

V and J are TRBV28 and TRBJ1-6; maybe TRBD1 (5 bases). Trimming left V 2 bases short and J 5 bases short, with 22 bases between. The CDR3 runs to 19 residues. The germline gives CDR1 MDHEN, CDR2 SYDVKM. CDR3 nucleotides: TGTGCCAGCAGTTTAAGCGGGGCGACGCTAACCAAAAATAATTCACCCCTCCACTTT. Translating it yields CASSLSGATLTKNNSPLHF.

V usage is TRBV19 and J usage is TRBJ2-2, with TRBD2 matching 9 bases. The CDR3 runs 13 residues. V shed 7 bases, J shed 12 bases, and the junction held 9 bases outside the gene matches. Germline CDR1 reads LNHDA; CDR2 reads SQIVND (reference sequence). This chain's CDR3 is CASTLNSGSQLFF. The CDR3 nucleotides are TGTGCCAGTACCCTCAATAGCGGGAGCCAGCTGTTTTTT.